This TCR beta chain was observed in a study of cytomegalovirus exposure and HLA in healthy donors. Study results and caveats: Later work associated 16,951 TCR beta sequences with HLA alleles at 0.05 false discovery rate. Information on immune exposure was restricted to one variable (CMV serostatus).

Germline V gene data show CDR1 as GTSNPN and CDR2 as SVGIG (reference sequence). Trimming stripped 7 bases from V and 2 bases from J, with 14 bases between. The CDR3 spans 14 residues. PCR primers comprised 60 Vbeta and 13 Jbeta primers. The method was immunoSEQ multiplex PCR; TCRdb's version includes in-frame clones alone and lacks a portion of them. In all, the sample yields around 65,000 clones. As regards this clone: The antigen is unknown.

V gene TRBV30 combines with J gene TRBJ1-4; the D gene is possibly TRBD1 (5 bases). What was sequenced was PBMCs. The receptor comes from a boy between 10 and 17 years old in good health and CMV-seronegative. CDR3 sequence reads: CAFREGYTNEKLFF. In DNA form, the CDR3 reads TGTGCCTTCCGGGAGGGGTATACTAATGAAAAACTGTTTTTT.